The T cell receptor beta chain under discussion was sequenced for a study of T cells after yellow fever vaccination. As for the study in general: Low-cell-number fractions underwent preparation using SMART-Seq v4 Ultra Low Input. Study-level results: Booster samples showed a return of most primary-vaccination clones (about 96% CD4, 85% to 90% CD8).

The trim removed 4 bases at V and 6 bases at J, leaving 7 bases unmatched. CDR3 length equals 15 residues. Via MiXCR, TCRdb re-called the 5' RACE reads, giving one row per CDR3 protein. The sample lists around 310,000 distinct CDR3 sequences; around 4.5% were seen once. This clonotype was found many times. As yet, its antigen is unknown. The receptor's source is a man between 18 and 35 years old who received the YFV17D yellow fever vaccine. V is TRBV12-3 or TRBV12-4 and J is TRBJ2-3, with 10 nucleotides matching TRBD1. The material was PBMCs, obtained 15 days after the yellow fever booster vaccination. Written as DNA, the CDR3 is TGTGCCAGCAGTTCGGACAGGGGGGTAGGGGATACGCAGTATTTT. This encodes CASSSDRGVGDTQYF.